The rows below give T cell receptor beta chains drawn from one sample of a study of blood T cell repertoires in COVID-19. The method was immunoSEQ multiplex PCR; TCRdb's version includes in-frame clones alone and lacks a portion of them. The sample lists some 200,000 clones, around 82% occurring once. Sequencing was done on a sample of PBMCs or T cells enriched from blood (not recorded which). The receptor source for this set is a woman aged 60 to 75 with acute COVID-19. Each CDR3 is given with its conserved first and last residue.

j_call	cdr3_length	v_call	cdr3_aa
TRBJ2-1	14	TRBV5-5	CASSSKGQYNEQFF
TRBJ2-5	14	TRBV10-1	CASSEFGRGRPQYF
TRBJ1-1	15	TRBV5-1	CASSRGQGGGTEAFF
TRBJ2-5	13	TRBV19	CASSLGQRETQYF
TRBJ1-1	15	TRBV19	CASSPGQGAITEAFF
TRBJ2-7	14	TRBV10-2	CASSYGSTGREQYF
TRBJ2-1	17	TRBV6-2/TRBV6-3	CASSPIVPSGRPGEQFF
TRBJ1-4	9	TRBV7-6	CATPKLCFF
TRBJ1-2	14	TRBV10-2	CASSAQGHPSGYTF
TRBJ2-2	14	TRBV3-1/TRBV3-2	CASSAREATGELFF
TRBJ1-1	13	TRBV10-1	CASSGIIGTKAFF
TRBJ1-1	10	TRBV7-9	CASSLRLTFF
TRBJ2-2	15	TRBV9	CASSPGQWGTGELFF
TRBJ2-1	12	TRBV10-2	CARPTGVHEQFF
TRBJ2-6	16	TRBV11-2	CASIELGAIGANVLTF
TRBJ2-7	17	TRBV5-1	CASSPGRIAVSSYEQYF
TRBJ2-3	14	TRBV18	CASSSNPSTDTQYF
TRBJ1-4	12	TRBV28	CASQEVGEKLFF
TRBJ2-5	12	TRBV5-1	CASSQYQETQYF
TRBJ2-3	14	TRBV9	CASSGGRGTDTQYF
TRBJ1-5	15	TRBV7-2	CASSLMEAGGQPQHF
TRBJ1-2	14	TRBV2	CASSFTGVNYGYTF
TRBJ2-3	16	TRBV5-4	CASSSYATGKTDTQYF
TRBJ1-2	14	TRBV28	CASSPYRGSYGYTF
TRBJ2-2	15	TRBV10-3	CAIRGDRVGTGELFF